Each of the 15 T cell receptor beta chains below was sequenced from the same sample in a study of T cell responses to AZD1222 COVID-19 vaccine. Profiled with immunoSEQ multiplex PCR; TCRdb holds only in-frame clones, not every one. The sample records 95,000 to 130,000 clones, around nine tenths being singletons. The source was peripheral blood, collected 28 days after the second AZD1222 dose. The receptors were sampled from an adult who received the AZD1222 COVID-19 vaccine.

The J gene is TRBJ2-7, the V gene TRBV7-9; D may be TRBD2 (6 bases). The CDR3 consists of 15 residues. The V gene lost 1 base and the J gene lost 0 bases, with 10 bases spanning the gap. The germline V gene has CDR1 SEHNR and CDR2 FQNEAQ (reference sequence). CDR3 amino acids: CASSLGAGFSYEQYF. CDR3 sequence (DNA): TGTGCCAGCAGCTTAGGGGCGGGATTCTCCTACGAGCAGTACTTC.

The gene calls are TRBV19 and TRBJ1-4, with no clear D. The CDR3 is 15 amino acids. Between the trimmed V and J ends, which lost 5 bases and 5 bases, there was a span of 15 bases. The germline V gene encodes CDR1 LNHDA and CDR2 SQIVND (reference sequence). The CDR3 DNA reads as TGTGCCAGTAGTCCTCCGGGGAGCCTCAATGAAAAACTGTTTTTT. Amino acids: CASSPPGSLNEKLFF.

This chain joins TRBV28 and TRBJ2-3; D assignment may be TRBD1 or TRBD2 (5 bases each). The CDR3 contains 16 residues. Germline CDR1 MDHEN, CDR2 SYDVKM. V was clipped by 3 bases and J by 2 bases, with 15 bases between them. The DNA for the CDR3 is TGTGCCAGCAGTTTTGGGGCGGGCACTATCACAGATACGCAGTATTTT. Its protein product is CASSFGAGTITDTQYF.

This clone was recorded a few times. This chain uses TRBV30 with TRBJ2-7; D uncertain. The CDR3 sequence is 11 residues long. Trimming removed 5 bases at V and 2 bases at J, with 7 bases between. CDR1 is GTSNPN, CDR2 SVGIG, per germline (reference sequence). CDR3 DNA sequence: TGTGCCTGGGGGGTGGCCTACGAGCAGTACTTC. Its translation: CAWGVAYEQYF.

This chain joins TRBV27 and TRBJ2-1; D may be TRBD2 (5 bases). V lost 6 bases and J 8 bases, leaving 14 bases between the germline ends. The CDR3 loop spans 13 amino acids. CDR1 is MNHEY and CDR2 is SMNVEV in the germline V gene (reference sequence). CDR3 DNA sequence: TGTGCCAGCAGCGACTCGGACTTTTATGAGCAGTTCTTC. Its translation: CASSDSDFYEQFF.

This clone was found once. V and J are TRBV7-9 and TRBJ2-7; D unclear. V was cut by 5 bases and J by 2 bases, with 7 bases left in between. The CDR3 extends over 12 amino acids. Looked up from germline, CDR1 is SEHNR and CDR2 is FQNEAQ (reference sequence). The DNA of the CDR3 is TGTGCCAGCAGCGAACGGGCCTACGAGCAGTACTTC. Protein sequence: CASSERAYEQYF. The entire variable domain, with the rest obtained from reference TRBV7-9 and TRBJ2-7, is as follows: DTGVSQNPRHKITKRGQNVTFRCDPISEHNRLYWYRQTLGQGPEFLTYFQNEAQLEKSRLLSDRFSAERPKGSFSTLEIQRTEQGDSAMYLCASSERAYEQYFGPGTRLTVT.

The CDR3 DNA reads as TGTGCCAGCAGCTTAGCGGTCAATAGCCCCACCGGGGCCAACGTCCTGACTTTC. Its translation: CASSLAVNSPTGANVLTF. The rearrangement links TRBV7-6 to TRBJ2-6; D is undetermined. Trimming pared 0 bases from V and 4 bases from J, leaving 16 bases between. CDR3 length equals 18 residues. CDR1 is SGHVS and CDR2 is FNYEAQ in the germline V gene.

This clone was recorded only once. V is TRBV7-9 and J is TRBJ1-4, with TRBD1 matching 7 bases. CDR3 length: 16 amino acids. V shed 5 bases and J 6 bases; nucleotides not matched to a gene: 12. CDR1 and CDR2 from the germline V gene are SEHNR and FQNEAQ (reference sequence). The CDR3 here is CASSRSGDREHEKLFF. For the CDR3, the DNA is TGTGCCAGCAGCCGTAGTGGAGACAGGGAGCATGAAAAACTGTTTTTT.

V is TRBV28 and J is TRBJ2-6, with D uncertain. This CDR3 region has 17 residues. V shed 6 bases and J shed 0 bases, with 15 bases lying between them. Germline V CDR1 and CDR2: MDHEN, SYDVKM. The chain's CDR3 is CASSQGIDSSGANVLTF. The CDR3 DNA reads TGTGCCAGCAGCCAAGGCATAGATAGCTCTGGGGCCAACGTCCTGACTTTC.

The chain has TRBV19 and TRBJ2-1, with TRBD2 matching 11 bases. The length of the CDR3 is 15 residues. Per germline, CDR1 LNHDA and CDR2 SQIVND (reference sequence). The trim removed 5 bases at V and 7 bases at J, leaving 7 bases unmatched. The CDR3 region is CASSSRLAGLNEQFF. CDR3 bases: TGTGCCAGTAGTTCCAGACTAGCGGGATTAAATGAGCAGTTCTTC. Full variable domain (outside the CDR3, taken from reference TRBV19 and TRBJ2-1): DGGITQSPKYLFRKEGQNVTLSCEQNLNHDAMYWYRQDPGQGLRLIYYSQIVNDFQKGDIAEGYSVSREKKESFPLTVTSAQKNPTAFYLCASSSRLAGLNEQFFGPGTRLTVL.

This clone was seen only once. The chain joins TRBV28 to TRBJ1-4; tentatively, D is TRBD1 (5 bases). V was shortened by 6 bases and J by 0 bases, with 8 bases between the two germline ends. This CDR3 contains 14 residues. Germline CDR1 and CDR2: MDHEN and SYDVKM. CDR3 bases: TGTGCCAGCAGCGGACACTCAACTAATGAAAAACTGTTTTTT. Encoded protein: CASSGHSTNEKLFF. Variable domain in full (rest from reference TRBV28 and TRBJ1-4): DVKVTQSSRYLVKRTGEKVFLECVQDMDHENMFWYRQDPGLGLRLIYFSYDVKMKEKGDIPEGYSVSREKKERFSLILESASTNQTSMYLCASSGHSTNEKLFFGSGTQLSVL.

The J gene is TRBJ1-1, the V gene TRBV19; tentative D call: TRBD1 (5 bases). The CDR3 length is 15 residues. Germline CDR1 is LNHDA and CDR2 is SQIVND (reference sequence). The germline V and J ends were trimmed by 3 bases and 10 bases, with 21 bases remaining between them. CDR3 in amino acids: CASSIPARQTTIAFF. The DNA of the CDR3 is TGTGCCAGTAGTATCCCCGCCCGACAGACTACTATAGCTTTCTTT.

The chain combines TRBV19 with TRBJ1-5; 10 bases line up with TRBD1. V shed 5 bases and J 4 bases; nucleotides not matched to a gene: 14. The CDR3 contains 18 residues. CDR1 and CDR2 from the germline V gene are LNHDA and SQIVND (reference sequence). For the CDR3, the DNA is TGTGCCAGTAGTGGAGCAGTGGTCGGGACAGGGGTTAATCAGCCCCAGCATTTT. It specifies CASSGAVVGTGVNQPQHF.

This clone was seen only once. This chain connects TRBV27 to TRBJ2-4; 7 bases map to TRBD1. Trimming took 6 bases from V and 1 from J; bases not matched to a gene: 6. CDR3 length: 15 residues. Germline V CDR1 and CDR2: MNHEY, SMNVEV (reference sequence). As DNA, the CDR3 is TGTGCCAGCAGCCCCGACAGGGCGGCCAAAAACATTCAGTACTTC. This translates into CASSPDRAAKNIQYF.

The genes are TRBV9 and TRBJ2-1, with D maybe TRBD2 (7 bases). The CDR3 has 15 residues. CDR1 is SGDLS and CDR2 is YYNGEE in the germline V gene. V was pared by 1 base and J by 4 bases, with 12 bases between. Here the CDR3 reads CASSVRAGQYNEQFF. In DNA form, the CDR3 reads TGTGCCAGCAGCGTAAGAGCGGGACAATACAATGAGCAGTTCTTC.